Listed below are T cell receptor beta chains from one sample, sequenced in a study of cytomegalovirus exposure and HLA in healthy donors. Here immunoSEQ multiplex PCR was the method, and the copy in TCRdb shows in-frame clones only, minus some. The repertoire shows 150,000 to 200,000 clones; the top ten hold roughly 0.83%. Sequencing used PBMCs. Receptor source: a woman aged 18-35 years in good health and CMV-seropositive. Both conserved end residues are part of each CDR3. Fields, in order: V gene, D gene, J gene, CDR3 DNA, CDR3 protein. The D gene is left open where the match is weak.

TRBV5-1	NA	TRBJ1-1	TGCGCCAGCAGCAAGCAACAGGAGCGAGACGGGGCTTTCTTT	CASSKQQERDGAFF
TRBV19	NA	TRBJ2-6	TGTGCCAGTAGCCTCACTGGGAGCTCTGGGGCCAACGTCCTGACTTTC	CASSLTGSSGANVLTF
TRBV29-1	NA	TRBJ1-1	TGCAGCGTTAAGCAGGATCCCAACACTGAAGCTTTCTTT	CSVKQDPNTEAFF
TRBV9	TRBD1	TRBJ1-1	TGTGCCAGCAGCGTAGCCCCAAGGGCAGGGGGGACTGAAGCTTTCTTT	CASSVAPRAGGTEAFF
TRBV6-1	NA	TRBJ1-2	TGTGCCAGCAGTGACAGGGCTGGCTACACCTTC	CASSDRAGYTF
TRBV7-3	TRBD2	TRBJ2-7	TGTGCCAGCAGCTCTCGAAGGAGCGGGGGGTTCTCCGAGCAGTACTTC	CASSSRRSGGFSEQYF
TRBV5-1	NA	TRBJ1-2	TGCGCCAGCAGCTCCGACAGCCGGTTAGGCTACACCTTC	CASSSDSRLGYTF
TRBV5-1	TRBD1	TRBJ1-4	TGCGCCAGCAGGGGACAGGGGGATGAAAAACTGTTTTTT	CASRGQGDEKLFF
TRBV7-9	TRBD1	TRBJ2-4	TGTGCCAGCAGCTTCGGACAGGGCAGGGACATTCAGTACTTC	CASSFGQGRDIQYF
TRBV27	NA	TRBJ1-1	TGTGCCAGCAGGATACAGGGTGTGAACACTGAAGCTTTCTTT	CASRIQGVNTEAFF
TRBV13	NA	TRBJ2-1	TGTGCCAGCAGGGACTATCCATACAATGAGCAGTTCTTC	CASRDYPYNEQFF
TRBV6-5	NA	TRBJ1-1	TGTGCCAGCACCGACAGAGCGAACACTGAAGCTTTCTTT	CASTDRANTEAFF
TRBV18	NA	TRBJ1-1	TGTGCCAGCTCACCAGAGACTGAAGCTTTCTTT	CASSPETEAFF
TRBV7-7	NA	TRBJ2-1	TGTGCCAGCAGCCCCTCCTCCTACAATGAGCAGTTCTTC	CASSPSSYNEQFF
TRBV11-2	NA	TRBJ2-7	TGTGCCAGCAGCTTCCAGGGTCATATCTCCTACGAGCAGTACTTC	CASSFQGHISYEQYF
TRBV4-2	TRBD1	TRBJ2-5	TGTGCCAGCAGCCAAGAAGGACAGGGGGAAGAGACCCAGTACTTC	CASSQEGQGEETQYF
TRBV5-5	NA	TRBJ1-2	TGTGCCAGCAGCTTGTCAGGGGACGGGAACTATGGCTACACCTTC	CASSLSGDGNYGYTF
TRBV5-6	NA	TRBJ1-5	TGTGCCAGGGGCCCAGTGGAGCCCCAGCATTTT	CARGPVEPQHF
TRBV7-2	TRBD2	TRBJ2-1	TGTGCCAGCACCCTCAATAGCGGGCTATACAATGAGCAGTTCTTC	CASTLNSGLYNEQFF
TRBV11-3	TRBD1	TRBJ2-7	TGTGCCAGCAGCTTTTTAACCGGGACAGCCTACGAGCAGTACTTC	CASSFLTGTAYEQYF
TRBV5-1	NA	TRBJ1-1	TGCGCCAGCAGCTTGGCCCAGGGATCGAACACTGAAGCTTTCTTT	CASSLAQGSNTEAFF
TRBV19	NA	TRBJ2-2	TGTGCCACCTTAAGAGGATCAGACACCGGGGAGCTGTTTTTT	CATLRGSDTGELFF
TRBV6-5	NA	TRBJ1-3	TGTGCCAGCAGTTACTCCCTCGGGACTTATGGAAACACCATATATTTT	CASSYSLGTYGNTIYF
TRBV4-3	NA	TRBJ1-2	TGCGCCAGCAGCCAAGCTGGAAGCGGTATCTATGGCTACACCTTC	CASSQAGSGIYGYTF
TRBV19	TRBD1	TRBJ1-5	TGTGCCAGTAGTATATGGTTGGGACAGGGGAATGAGCCCCAGCATTTT	CASSIWLGQGNEPQHF
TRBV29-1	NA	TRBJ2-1	TGCAGCGTTGAAAGGGGAACCTACAATGAGCAGTTCTTC	CSVERGTYNEQFF
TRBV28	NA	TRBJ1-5	TGTGCCAGCAGTTTTTCGCGGGGCATGGGCAATCAGCCCCAGCATTTT	CASSFSRGMGNQPQHF
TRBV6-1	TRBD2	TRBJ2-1	TGTGCCAGCAGTCCTAGCGGGGGGTACAATGAGCAGTTCTTC	CASSPSGGYNEQFF
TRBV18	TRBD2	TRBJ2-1	TGTGCCAGCTCACCATTCGCAGGGACTAGCGGATACAATGAGCAGTTCTTC	CASSPFAGTSGYNEQFF
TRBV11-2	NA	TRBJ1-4	TGTGCCAGCAGCGGACTGGCGGGGAATGAAAAACTGTTTTTT	CASSGLAGNEKLFF
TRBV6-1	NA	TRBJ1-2	TGTGCCAGCAGTGAGCCGGGACACCCCTCGGTTGGCTACACCTTC	CASSEPGHPSVGYTF
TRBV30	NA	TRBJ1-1	TGTGCCTGGAGTTTGGGGGCCTCTGAAGCTTTCTTT	CAWSLGASEAFF
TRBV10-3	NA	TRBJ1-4	TGTGCCATCAGTGAGGGGCGGGATTCTAATGAAAAACTGTTTTTT	CAISEGRDSNEKLFF
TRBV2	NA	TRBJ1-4	TGTGCCAGCAGTGGACACGATGAAAAACTGTTTTTT	CASSGHDEKLFF
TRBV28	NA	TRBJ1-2	TGTGCCAGCAGTTTACACGACAGCTATGGCTACACCTTC	CASSLHDSYGYTF
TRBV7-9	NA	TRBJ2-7	TGTGCCAGCAGGCCCAGCAGGCAAAACTCCTACGAGCAGTACTTC	CASRPSRQNSYEQYF
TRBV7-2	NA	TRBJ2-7	TGTGCCAGCAGCTTAACTGACAGGCTCCCCTACGAGCAGTACTTC	CASSLTDRLPYEQYF
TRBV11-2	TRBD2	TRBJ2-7	TGTGCCAGCAGCTCAACTAGCGGGAGGGCCGGTTACGAGCAGTACTTC	CASSSTSGRAGYEQYF
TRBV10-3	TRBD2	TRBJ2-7	TGTGCCATCAGTGAAGCGGGGGGCCCCTACGAGCAGTACTTC	CAISEAGGPYEQYF
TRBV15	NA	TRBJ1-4	TGTGCCACCAGCCCCGCGGGGCTGGGAGGGGAAAAACTGTTTTTT	CATSPAGLGGEKLFF
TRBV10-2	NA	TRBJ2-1	TGCGCCAGCAGAGGAAGGACTACCCCCAATGAGCAGTTCTTC	CASRGRTTPNEQFF
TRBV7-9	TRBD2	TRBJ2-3	TGTGCCAGCAGACGAGCGGGAGGCACAGATACGCAGTATTTT	CASRRAGGTDTQYF
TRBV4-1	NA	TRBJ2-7	TGCGCCAGCAGCCCTATCCAGGGGAAACTCGACGAGCAGTACTTC	CASSPIQGKLDEQYF
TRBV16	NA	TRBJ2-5	TGTGCCAGCAGCCAATCGCGGATAGGTCAAGAGACCCAGTACTTC	CASSQSRIGQETQYF
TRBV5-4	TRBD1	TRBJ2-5	TGTGCCAGCAGCGCCCGGGACAGGGGGCAAGAGACCCAGTACTTC	CASSARDRGQETQYF
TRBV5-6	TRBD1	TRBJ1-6	TGTGCCAGCAGCCCCGGGACAGATTATAATTCACCCCTCCACTTT	CASSPGTDYNSPLHF
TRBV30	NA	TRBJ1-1	TGTGCCTGGAGTGTACTACCCTTTAGCACTGAAGCTTTCTTT	CAWSVLPFSTEAFF
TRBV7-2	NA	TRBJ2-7	TGTGCCAGCACCCCCCTAGGAAGCTCCTACGAGCAGTACTTC	CASTPLGSSYEQYF
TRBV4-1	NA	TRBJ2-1	TGCGCCAGCAGCCCCCCGAACAGAGACAATGAGCAGTTCTTC	CASSPPNRDNEQFF
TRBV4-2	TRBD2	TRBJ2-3	TGTGCCAGCCGGAGCGGGGGGGCCGCAGATACGCAGTATTTT	CASRSGGAADTQYF
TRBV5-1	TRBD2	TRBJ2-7	TGCGCCAGCAGCTTTCAATCCGGGAGGGCCTCATACGAGCAGTACTTC	CASSFQSGRASYEQYF
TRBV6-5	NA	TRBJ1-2	TGTGCCAGCAGTGAAGACAGCTTGGGTGGCTACACCTTC	CASSEDSLGGYTF
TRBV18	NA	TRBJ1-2	TGTGCCAGCTCAGTCTCGGAGGGTAGTGGCTACACCTTC	CASSVSEGSGYTF